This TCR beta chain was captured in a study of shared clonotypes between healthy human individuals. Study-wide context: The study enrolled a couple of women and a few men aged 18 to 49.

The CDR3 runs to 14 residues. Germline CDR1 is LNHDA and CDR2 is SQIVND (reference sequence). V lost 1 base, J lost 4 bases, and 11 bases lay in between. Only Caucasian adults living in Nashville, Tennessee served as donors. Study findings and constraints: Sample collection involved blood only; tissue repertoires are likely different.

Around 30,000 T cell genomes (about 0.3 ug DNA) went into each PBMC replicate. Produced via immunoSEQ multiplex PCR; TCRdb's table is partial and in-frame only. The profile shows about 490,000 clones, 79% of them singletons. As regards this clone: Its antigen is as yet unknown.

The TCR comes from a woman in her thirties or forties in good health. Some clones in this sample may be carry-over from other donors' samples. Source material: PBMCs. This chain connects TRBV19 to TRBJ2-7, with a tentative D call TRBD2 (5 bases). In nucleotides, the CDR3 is TGTGCCAGTAGTATAGTCGGGGATTCGTACGAGCAGTACTTC. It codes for CASSIVGDSYEQYF.